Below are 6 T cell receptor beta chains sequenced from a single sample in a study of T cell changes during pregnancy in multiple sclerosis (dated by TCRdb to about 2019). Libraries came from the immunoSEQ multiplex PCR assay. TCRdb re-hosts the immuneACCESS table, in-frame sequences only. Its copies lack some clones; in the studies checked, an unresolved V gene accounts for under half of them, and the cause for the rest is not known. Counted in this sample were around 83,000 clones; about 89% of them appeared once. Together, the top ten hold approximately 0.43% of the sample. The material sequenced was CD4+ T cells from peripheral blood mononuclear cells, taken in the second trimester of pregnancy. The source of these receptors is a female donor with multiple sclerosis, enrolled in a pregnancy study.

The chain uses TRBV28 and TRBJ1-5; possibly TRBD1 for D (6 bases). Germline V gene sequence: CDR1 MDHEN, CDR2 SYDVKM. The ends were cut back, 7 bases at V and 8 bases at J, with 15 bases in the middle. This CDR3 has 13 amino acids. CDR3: CASTVGGNEPQHF. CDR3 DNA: TGTGCCAGCACCGTAGGGGGTAATGAGCCCCAGCATTTT.

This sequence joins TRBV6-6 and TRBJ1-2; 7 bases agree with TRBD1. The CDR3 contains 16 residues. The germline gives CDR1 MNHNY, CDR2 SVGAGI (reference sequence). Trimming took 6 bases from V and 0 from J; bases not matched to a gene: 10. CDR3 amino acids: CASRTTSGGSNYGYTF. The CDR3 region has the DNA TGTGCCAGCAGAACAACGTCAGGGGGATCTAACTATGGCTACACCTTC.

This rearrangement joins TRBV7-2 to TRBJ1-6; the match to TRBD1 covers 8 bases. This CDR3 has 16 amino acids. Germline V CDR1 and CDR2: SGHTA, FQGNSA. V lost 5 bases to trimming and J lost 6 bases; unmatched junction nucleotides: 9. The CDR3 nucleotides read TGTGCCAGCAGCCCTTACCGGACAGGGACTAATTCACCCCTCCACTTT. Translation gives CASSPYRTGTNSPLHF.

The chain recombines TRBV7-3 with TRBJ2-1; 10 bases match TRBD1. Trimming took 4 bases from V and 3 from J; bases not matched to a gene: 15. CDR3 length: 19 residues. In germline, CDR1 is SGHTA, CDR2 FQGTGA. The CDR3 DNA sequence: TGTGCCAGCAGCTCCCTGGACAGGGGGGTCAATGTCGGCTACAATGAGCAGTTCTTC. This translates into CASSSLDRGVNVGYNEQFF.

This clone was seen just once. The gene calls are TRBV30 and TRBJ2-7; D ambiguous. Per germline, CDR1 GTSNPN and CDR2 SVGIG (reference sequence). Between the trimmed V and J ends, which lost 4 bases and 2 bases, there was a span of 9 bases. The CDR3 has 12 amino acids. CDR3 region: CAWNEAAYEQYF. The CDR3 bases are TGTGCCTGGAACGAGGCGGCCTACGAGCAGTACTTC.

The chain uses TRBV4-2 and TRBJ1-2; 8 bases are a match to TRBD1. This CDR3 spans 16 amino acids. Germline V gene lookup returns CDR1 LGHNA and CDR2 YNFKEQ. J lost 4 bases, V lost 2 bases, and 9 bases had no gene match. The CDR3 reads CASSQNPQDRAYGYTF. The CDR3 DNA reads TGTGCCAGCAGCCAAAACCCTCAGGACAGGGCCTATGGCTACACCTTC.